These 8 T cell receptor beta chains were all obtained from the same sample, sequenced in a study of blood T cell repertoires in COVID-19. The assay was immunoSEQ multiplex PCR, and TCRdb's table has in-frame clones only and misses some. The sample consists of about 250,000 clones, roughly nine tenths of them appearing once. Sequencing was performed on peripheral blood. Receptors originate from a man between 18 and 29 years old with active or convalescent COVID-19.

This clone was detected once. The rearrangement joins TRBV27 to TRBJ2-2, with 7 bases identical to TRBD1. The V gene's germline CDR1 is MNHEY and CDR2 SMNVEV (reference sequence). This CDR3 region has 15 residues. V gave up 2 bases and J gave up 4 bases; unmatched junction bases: 4. In nucleotides, the CDR3 is TGTGCCAGCAGTTTAGGAGCAGGGGGCACCGGGGAGCTGTTTTTT. Translated: CASSLGAGGTGELFF.

This chain links TRBV5-1 with TRBJ1-3; D remains ambiguous. The germline CDR1 and CDR2 sequences are SGHRS and YFSETQ. The CDR3 contains 16 residues. Trimming removed 0 bases at V and 1 base at J, with 11 bases between. The CDR3 here is CASSLGARGSGNTIYF. CDR3 DNA sequence: TGCGCCAGCAGCTTGGGGGCGCGGGGTTCTGGAAACACCATATATTTT. Using reference TRBV5-1 and TRBJ1-3 for the parts outside the CDR3, the full variable domain is KAGVTQTPRYLIKTRGQQVTLSCSPISGHRSVSWYQQTPGQGLQFLFEYFSETQRNKGNFPGRFSGRQFSNSRSEMNVSTLELGDSALYLCASSLGARGSGNTIYFGEGSWLTVV.

The CDR3 DNA reads TGTGCCAGCAGTCTAAGGACTAGCGGGATCAGGAACATTCAGTACTTC. It translates to CASSLRTSGIRNIQYF. The rearrangement joins TRBV28 to TRBJ2-4, with 12 positions matching TRBD2. The length of the CDR3 is 16 residues. V lost 5 bases, J lost 7 bases, and 9 bases stayed unmatched. The V gene's germline CDR1 is MDHEN and CDR2 SYDVKM.

The CDR3 sequence: CASSKKTGGYEKLFF. The CDR3, as DNA: TGCGCCAGCAGCAAGAAGACAGGGGGCTATGAAAAACTGTTTTTT. V usage is TRBV10-2 and J usage is TRBJ1-4, with 10 bases matching TRBD1. The CDR3 is 15 residues long. J gave up 6 bases and V 6 bases, and 7 bases lay outside the gene matches. CDR1 and CDR2 from the germline V gene are WSHSY and SAAADI.

The chain is built from TRBV2 and TRBJ1-5, with 9 positions matching TRBD1. The germline V gene has CDR1 SNHLY and CDR2 FYNNEI. This CDR3 spans 15 amino acids. Germline trimming cut 3 bases from V and 7 bases from J; bases unmatched to any gene: 7. DNA for the CDR3: TGTGCCAGCAGTGACGGGACAGGGCGGGAGCAGCCCCAGCATTTT. This gives the protein CASSDGTGREQPQHF.

The chain carries TRBV28 and TRBJ1-1, with D hard to call. CDR3 length: 14 amino acids. From germline, CDR1 is MDHEN and CDR2 SYDVKM. V gave up 2 bases and J gave up 5 bases, with 12 bases separating them. CDR3 in amino acids: CASSLGRPGTEAFF. The CDR3 region has the DNA TGTGCCAGCAGTTTAGGACGTCCGGGGACTGAAGCTTTCTTT. Full variable domain (outside the CDR3, taken from reference TRBV28 and TRBJ1-1): DVKVTQSSRYLVKRTGEKVFLECVQDMDHENMFWYRQDPGLGLRLIYFSYDVKMKEKGDIPEGYSVSREKKERFSLILESASTNQTSMYLCASSLGRPGTEAFFGQGTRLTVV.

This sequence joins TRBV5-5 and TRBJ2-3, with D possibly being TRBD2 (6 bases). V lost 0 bases to trimming and J lost 2 bases, with 16 bases between them. The CDR3 length is 17 residues. Per germline, CDR1 SGHKS and CDR2 YYEKEE (reference sequence). CDR3 in DNA: TGTGCCAGCAGCTTGGTCGGGCGGGGTTTAAACACAGATACGCAGTATTTT. It codes for CASSLVGRGLNTDTQYF.

The rearrangement uses TRBV28 and TRBJ1-4, with TRBD1 identical over 7 bases. This CDR3 contains 16 residues. V was pared by 3 bases and J by 0 bases, with 4 bases of the junction left unmatched. CDR1 is MDHEN, CDR2 SYDVKM, per germline. CDR3 sequence (DNA): TGTGCCAGCAGTTTCAGGGACAGACCAACTAATGAAAAACTGTTTTTT. This translates into CASSFRDRPTNEKLFF.